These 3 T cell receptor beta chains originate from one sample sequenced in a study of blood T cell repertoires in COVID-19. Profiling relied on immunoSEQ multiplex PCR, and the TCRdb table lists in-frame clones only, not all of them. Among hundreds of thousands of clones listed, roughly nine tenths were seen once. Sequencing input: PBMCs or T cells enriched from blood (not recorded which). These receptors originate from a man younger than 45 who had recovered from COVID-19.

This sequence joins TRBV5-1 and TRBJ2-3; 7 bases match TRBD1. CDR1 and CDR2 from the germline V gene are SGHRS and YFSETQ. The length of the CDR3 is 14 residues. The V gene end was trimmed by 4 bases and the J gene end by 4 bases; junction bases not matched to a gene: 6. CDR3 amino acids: CASSQGQSADTQYF. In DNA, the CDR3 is TGCGCCAGCAGCCAGGGACAGTCCGCAGATACGCAGTATTTT.

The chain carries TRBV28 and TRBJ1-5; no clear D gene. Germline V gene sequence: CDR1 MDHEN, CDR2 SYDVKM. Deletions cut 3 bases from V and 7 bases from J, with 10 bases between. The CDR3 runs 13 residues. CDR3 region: CASSFRGWQPQHF. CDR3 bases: TGTGCCAGCAGTTTTCGAGGGTGGCAGCCCCAGCATTTT.

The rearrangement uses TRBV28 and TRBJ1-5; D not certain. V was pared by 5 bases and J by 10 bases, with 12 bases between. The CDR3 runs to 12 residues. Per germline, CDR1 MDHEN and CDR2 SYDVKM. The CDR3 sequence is CASSPQLGPQHF. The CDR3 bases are TGTGCCAGCAGTCCCCAACTAGGACCCCAGCATTTT.